This T cell receptor beta chain was observed in a study of neurological immune-mediated disorders. The V gene lost 10 bases and the J gene lost 1 base, with 9 bases spanning the gap. Germline lookup yields CDR1 ENHRY and CDR2 SYGVKD. CDR3 size: 12 residues. TCRdb reanalysed the 5' RACE reads using MiXCR and keeps one entry per CDR3 protein. The data show some 35,000 distinct CDR3 sequences, with around a tenth seen just once and under 5% held by the top ten. This clonotype was picked up many times. The source of this sequence is a woman aged 30 to 39 with HTLV-1-associated myelopathy (HAM/TSP). The specimen was CD4+ T cells from blood. The genes are TRBV10-3 and TRBJ2-3; D remains unclear. The CDR3 bases are TGTGCCACCAACTCGGGCACAGATACGCAGTATTTT. Amino acids: CATNSGTDTQYF.